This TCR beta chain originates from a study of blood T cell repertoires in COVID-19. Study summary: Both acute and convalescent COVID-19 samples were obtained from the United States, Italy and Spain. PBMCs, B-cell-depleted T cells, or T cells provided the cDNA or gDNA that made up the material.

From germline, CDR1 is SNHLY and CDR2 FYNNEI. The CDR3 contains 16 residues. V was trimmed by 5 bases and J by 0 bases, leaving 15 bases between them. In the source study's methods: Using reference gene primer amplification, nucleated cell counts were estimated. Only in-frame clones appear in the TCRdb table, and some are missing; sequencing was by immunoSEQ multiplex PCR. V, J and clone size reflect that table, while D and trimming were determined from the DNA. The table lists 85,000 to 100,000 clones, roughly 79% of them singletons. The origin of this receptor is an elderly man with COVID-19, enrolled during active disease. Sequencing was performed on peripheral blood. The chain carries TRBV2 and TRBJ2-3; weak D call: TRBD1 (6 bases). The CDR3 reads CASSRRTASSTDTQYF. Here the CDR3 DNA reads TGTGCCAGCAGTCGAAGGACAGCTTCTAGCACAGATACGCAGTATTTT.